This entry describes one TCR beta chain. 13 Jbeta primers and 60 Vbeta primers were used for the PCR. Profiling relied on immunoSEQ multiplex PCR, and the TCRdb table lists in-frame clones only, not all of them. In the table there are some 190,000 clones, around three quarters of which are singletons. The CDR3 length is 15 residues. V dropped 5 bases and J dropped 5 bases, with 18 bases sitting between them. CDR1 LGHNT and CDR2 FRNRAP come from the germline V gene. The data stem from a study of cytomegalovirus exposure and HLA in healthy donors. Sample: PBMCs. The sequence was obtained from a woman younger than 45 in good health and CMV-seronegative. The chain joins TRBV12-5 to TRBJ2-5; possible D gene TRBD2, 6 bases. Here the CDR3 reads CASGILLGGGETQYF. The CDR3 nucleotides read TGTGCTAGTGGTATCCTCCTGGGGGGTGGGGAGACCCAGTACTTC.